What follows are 3 T cell receptor beta chains derived from one specimen sequenced in a study of T cell responses to AZD1222 COVID-19 vaccine. Clones were sequenced by immunoSEQ multiplex PCR, and TCRdb holds only the in-frame ones, with some missing. The profile shows approximately 150,000 clones, 94% of them singletons. Source: peripheral blood, taken 28 days after the second AZD1222 dose. Every receptor here comes from an adult who received the AZD1222 COVID-19 vaccine.

This clone was counted once. The CDR3 DNA reads TGTGCCAGCAGCTCCCAGGGGTGGAATAACACTGAAGCTTTCTTT. Translated, it gives CASSSQGWNNTEAFF. The chain links TRBV7-9 to TRBJ1-1; perhaps TRBD1 as D (6 bases). The CDR3 spans 15 residues. Germline V gives CDR1 SEHNR, CDR2 FQNEAQ (reference sequence). The V and J ends lost 4 bases and 2 bases respectively, with 14 bases between them. The variable domain in full, with the rest retrieved from reference TRBV7-9 and TRBJ1-1, is DTGVSQNPRHKITKRGQNVTFRCDPISEHNRLYWYRQTLGQGPEFLTYFQNEAQLEKSRLLSDRFSAERPKGSFSTLEIQRTEQGDSAMYLCASSSQGWNNTEAFFGQGTRLTVV.

The rearrangement uses TRBV7-2 and TRBJ2-1; 9 bases map to TRBD1. The CDR3 spans 15 residues. Germline V gives CDR1 SGHTA, CDR2 FQGNSA. The J segment lost 4 bases and the V segment lost 5 bases, leaving 6 bases of the junction unmatched. The CDR3, as DNA: TGTGCCAGCAGCAGCCGGGACAGGGCTTACAATGAGCAGTTCTTC. It encodes CASSSRDRAYNEQFF.

This chain joins TRBV7-2 and TRBJ2-1; 13 bases are shared with TRBD2. CDR3 size: 17 residues. Germline CDR1 is SGHTA and CDR2 is FQGNSA. V lost 3 bases to trimming and J lost 7 bases; unmatched junction nucleotides: 9. This chain's CDR3 is CASSFSSRTSGSNEQFF. The CDR3 bases are TGTGCCAGCAGCTTTAGTAGCCGGACTAGCGGGAGTAATGAGCAGTTCTTC.